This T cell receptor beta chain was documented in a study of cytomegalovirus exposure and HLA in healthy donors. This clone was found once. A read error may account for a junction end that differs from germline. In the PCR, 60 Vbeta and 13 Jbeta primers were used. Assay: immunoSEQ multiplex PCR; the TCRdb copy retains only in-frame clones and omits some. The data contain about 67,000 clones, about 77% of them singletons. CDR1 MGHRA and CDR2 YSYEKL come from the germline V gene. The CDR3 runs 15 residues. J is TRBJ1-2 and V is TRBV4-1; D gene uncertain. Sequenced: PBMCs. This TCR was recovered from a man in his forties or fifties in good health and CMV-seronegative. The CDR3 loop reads CASSQDRRGIYGYTF. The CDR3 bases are TGTGCCAGCAGCCAAGATAGGAGAGGGATCTATGGCTACACCTTC.